Following are 29 T cell receptor beta chains from one sample sequenced in a study of T-cell reconstitution after alpha-beta-depleted transplantation in children. A TCRbeta library incorporating unique molecular identifiers was prepared. Each CDR3 protein gets one entry after TCRdb re-called the PCR reads with MiXCR. Among about 980,000 distinct CDR3 sequences, roughly 31% were seen once, and the ten largest hold under 30%. Here the sequenced sample was PBMCs, mostly from graft donor cells, taken 360 days after TCRalphabeta/CD19-depleted stem cell transplant. The receptors here all came from a boy younger than two who had a stem cell transplant for SCID, so the T cells may come from the graft donor.

This clonotype was counted once. The chain combines TRBV12-3 or TRBV12-4 with TRBJ2-3, with D perhaps TRBD2 (7 bases). The CDR3 loop spans 16 amino acids. Between the trimmed V and J ends, which lost 4 bases and 4 bases, there was a span of 18 bases. The CDR3 bases are TGTGCCAGCAGTTCCACAGGGAGGGGGGGCTCAGATACGCAGTATTTT. This gives the protein CASSSTGRGGSDTQYF.

The chain has TRBV6-1 and TRBJ1-3; 9 bases are a match to TRBD1. V was pared by 6 bases and J by 3 bases, with 15 bases of the junction left unmatched. The CDR3 contains 18 residues. Germline V CDR1 and CDR2: MNHNS, SASEGT. The CDR3 DNA follows: TGTGCCAGCAGCCCCGGGACAGGGCGTCGGTTGAGTGGAAACACCATATATTTT. Translation: CASSPGTGRRLSGNTIYF.

The chain carries TRBV7-2 and TRBJ2-7, with 12 nucleotides matching TRBD2. V was clipped by 1 base and J by 2 bases; unmatched bases: 3. Germline-derived CDR1 and CDR2 are SGHTA and FQGNSA. The CDR3 contains 16 residues. CDR3 sequence reads: CASSLVLAGGTYEQYF. The CDR3 DNA reads as TGTGCCAGCAGCTTAGTCCTAGCGGGGGGGACCTACGAGCAGTACTTC.

This clonotype has only a few counts. The chain recombines TRBV27 with TRBJ1-6; D not resolved. The CDR3 sequence is 13 residues long. Germline V gives CDR1 MNHEY, CDR2 SMNVEV (reference sequence). The ends were cut back, 6 bases at V and 2 bases at J, with 5 bases in the middle. CDR3 amino acids: CASRRAYNSPLHF. The CDR3 DNA reads as TGTGCCAGCAGACGTGCCTATAATTCACCCCTCCACTTT.

The chain couples TRBV7-9 to TRBJ2-3, with TRBD2 as a possible D gene (5 bases). This CDR3 region has 14 residues. The germline gives CDR1 SEHNR, CDR2 FQNEAQ (reference sequence). The V end was cut by 3 bases, the J end by 4 bases, with 11 bases between. This CDR3 is CASSFHKRADTQYF. The CDR3 DNA reads TGTGCCAGCAGCTTTCACAAGAGGGCAGATACGCAGTATTTT.

This clonotype appeared a few times. This chain links TRBV9 with TRBJ2-1; TRBD1 aligns across 8 bases. CDR3 length equals 17 residues. The V and J ends lost 0 bases and 8 bases, in that order; junction bases with no gene match: 13. Germline CDR1 reads SGDLS; CDR2 reads YYNGEE. The CDR3 here is CASSVAGGTGWGDEQFF. The CDR3 nucleotides are TGTGCCAGCAGCGTAGCTGGAGGGACAGGCTGGGGCGATGAGCAGTTCTTC.

Note on this clonotype: Since no conserved phenylalanine or tryptophan closes the CDR3, a read error is the likely cause. The chain is built from TRBV19 and TRBJ1-3; no clear D gene. The CDR3 totals 14 residues. Germline V CDR1 and CDR2: LNHDA, SQIVND (reference sequence). The ends were cut back, 7 bases at V and 5 bases at J, with 15 bases in the middle. The CDR3 sequence: CASTHLERRNTIYC. The CDR3 DNA follows: TGTGCCAGTACCCATCTGGAGAGAAGAAACACCATATATTGT.

This chain uses TRBV7-2 with TRBJ2-5, with unresolved D. CDR1 SGHTA and CDR2 FQGNSA come from the germline V gene. This CDR3 has 15 residues. V was trimmed by 0 bases and J by 3 bases, leaving 11 bases between them. The CDR3 DNA is TGTGCCAGCAGCTTAGCGGCGATGTACGAAGAGACCCAGTACTTC. It translates to CASSLAAMYEETQYF. The full variable domain, with the rest looked up from reference TRBV7-2 and TRBJ2-5, is GAGVSQSPSNKVTEKGKDVELRCDPISGHTALYWYRQSLGQGLEFLIYFQGNSAPDKSGLPSDRFSAERTGGSVSTLTIQRTQQEDSAVYLCASSLAAMYEETQYFGPGTRLLVL.

This clonotype was seen a handful of times. The chain employs TRBV11-2 and TRBJ2-2; 15 nucleotides align to TRBD2. V lost 5 bases and J lost 7; bases outside the gene matches: 8. The CDR3 runs 17 residues. The germline gives CDR1 SGHAT, CDR2 FQNNGV. The CDR3: CASSAGLAGGFLGELFF. The CDR3 coding sequence is TGTGCCAGCAGCGCGGGACTAGCGGGGGGCTTCCTCGGGGAGCTGTTTTTT.

V is TRBV29-1 and J is TRBJ2-5, with 8 bases aligning to TRBD1. The CDR3 extends over 14 amino acids. Per germline, CDR1 SQVTM and CDR2 ANQGSEA. With V trimmed by 7 bases and J by 5 bases, 12 bases remained unmatched. CDR3: CSAWTGKIAETQYF. The CDR3 DNA sequence: TGCAGCGCCTGGACAGGGAAGATTGCGGAGACCCAGTACTTC.

The J gene is TRBJ2-7, the V gene TRBV7-2; TRBD2 aligns across 7 bases. After removal of 5 bases from V and 2 bases from J, the junction contained 6 bases not matched to a gene. Per germline, CDR1 SGHTA and CDR2 FQGNSA. This CDR3 has 14 amino acids. The DNA for the CDR3 is TGTGCCAGCAGCCCCGGGACTAATCCCTACGAGCAGTACTTC. This gives the protein CASSPGTNPYEQYF.

The table lists this clonotype with a few counts. The genes are TRBV15 and TRBJ2-7; D is tentatively TRBD1 or TRBD2 (5 bases each). CDR1 is LNHNV and CDR2 is YYDKDF in the germline V gene (reference sequence). V was trimmed by 3 bases and J by 4 bases, leaving 19 bases between them. The CDR3 runs to 16 residues. The CDR3 sequence is CATSRGKRSEGYEQYF. As DNA, the CDR3 is TGTGCCACCAGCAGGGGCAAGAGGTCTGAGGGGTACGAGCAGTACTTC.

The chain uses TRBV12-3 or TRBV12-4 and TRBJ2-1; possible D gene TRBD2, 5 bases. Trimming stripped 2 bases from V and 4 bases from J, with 15 bases between. This CDR3 has 16 amino acids. CDR3 sequence reads: CASSLRGSGRYNEQFF. The CDR3 DNA reads TGTGCCAGCAGTTTACGGGGATCTGGGAGATACAATGAGCAGTTCTTC.

This clonotype was seen only a few times. The genes are TRBV12-3 or TRBV12-4 and TRBJ1-1; D not resolved. Trimming took off 5 bases at V and 0 bases at J, with 16 bases between the two ends. CDR3 length: 16 residues. In nucleotides, the CDR3 is TGTGCCAGCAGTCCCCTGGGAGGGCCGATGAACACTGAAGCTTTCTTT. It yields the protein CASSPLGGPMNTEAFF.

This clonotype was seen only a few times. This chain joins TRBV9 and TRBJ2-1; 12 bases map to TRBD2. Germline CDR1 and CDR2: SGDLS and YYNGEE. This CDR3 is built from 15 residues. V trimming: 3 bases; J trimming: 10 bases; junction bases outside the gene matches: 8. This chain's CDR3 is CASSDLAGGHGEQFF. CDR3 DNA sequence: TGTGCCAGCAGCGACCTAGCGGGGGGGCATGGGGAGCAGTTCTTC.

The table lists this clonotype with many counts. The germline gene is not matched at one end of the junction; a read error may be the cause. The genes are TRBV2 and TRBJ2-5; 7 bases fit TRBD1. CDR3 length equals 13 residues. The germline gives CDR1 SNHLY, CDR2 FYNNEI. In nucleotides, the CDR3 is TGTGCCAGCAGGGAAGACAGGGAAGAGACCCAGTACTTC. This translates into CASREDREETQYF. Full variable domain (outside the CDR3, taken from reference TRBV2 and TRBJ2-5): EPEVTQTPSHQVTQMGQEVILRCVPISNHLYFYWYRQILGQKVEFLVSFYNNEISEKSEIFDDQFSVERPDGSNFTLKIRSTKLEDSAMYFCASREDREETQYFGPGTRLLVL.

In this sample, this clonotype turned up a few times. The chain couples TRBV5-1 to TRBJ2-7, with D possibly being TRBD1 (5 bases). V lost 0 bases and J 3 bases, leaving 10 bases between the germline ends. This CDR3 is built from 14 residues. CDR1 and CDR2 (germline): SGHRS, YFSETQ. The CDR3 DNA follows: TGCGCCAGCAGCTTGGGACAGATTTTCTACGAGCAGTACTTC. This encodes CASSLGQIFYEQYF.

V and J are TRBV7-9 and TRBJ2-3, with D tentatively TRBD2 (5 bases). With 5 bases removed from V and 2 bases from J, the gap between germline ends came to 14 bases. CDR1 is SEHNR, CDR2 FQNEAQ, per germline (reference sequence). CDR3 size: 15 residues. Here the CDR3 DNA reads TGTGCCAGCAGCCCCGTAGGGAGACTCACAGATACGCAGTATTTT. Protein product: CASSPVGRLTDTQYF.

The CDR3 sequence is CASSPPQGRATEAFF. The DNA of the CDR3 is TGTGCCAGCAGCCCACCTCAGGGGAGGGCCACTGAAGCTTTCTTT. The chain couples TRBV7-9 to TRBJ1-1; TRBD1 might be the D (6 bases). This CDR3 contains 15 residues. The V gene's germline CDR1 is SEHNR and CDR2 FQNEAQ (reference sequence). The V end was cut by 5 bases, the J end by 4 bases, with 17 bases between.

This clonotype was seen only a few times. The V gene is TRBV7-2, the J gene TRBJ2-5, with a tentative D call TRBD1 (6 bases). V was trimmed by 4 bases and J by 1 base, leaving 10 bases between them. The CDR3 is 14 residues long. Germline V gene sequence: CDR1 SGHTA, CDR2 FQGNSA. CDR3 protein: CASSSTGFQETQYF. CDR3 DNA sequence: TGTGCCAGCAGCTCTACAGGGTTCCAAGAGACCCAGTACTTC.

The chain recombines TRBV6-5 with TRBJ2-2; D is perhaps TRBD2 (6 bases). The ends were cut back, 1 base at V and 7 bases at J, with 7 bases in the middle. CDR1 is MNHEY and CDR2 is SVGAGI in the germline V gene. The CDR3 spans 13 residues. The DNA for the CDR3 is TGTGCCAGCAGTTACTTGGGGGGCGGGGAGCTGTTTTTT. Translating it yields CASSYLGGGELFF.

The chain has TRBV2 and TRBJ2-5, with 9 bases that match TRBD2. The CDR3 consists of 15 residues. The V gene's germline CDR1 is SNHLY and CDR2 FYNNEI. Losses at the gene ends were 6 bases for V and 2 bases for J; bases not matched to a gene: 7. CDR3: CASRDSGGVQETQYF. The DNA for the CDR3 is TGTGCCAGCAGGGATAGCGGGGGTGTTCAAGAGACCCAGTACTTC.

The DNA of the CDR3 is TGTGCCAGTAGTATCCCCGCGGGGGGGAGAGAGAACACCGGGGAGCTGTTTTTT. This codes for CASSIPAGGRENTGELFF. The rearrangement uses TRBV19 and TRBJ2-2, with TRBD2 matching 9 bases. Germline V gives CDR1 LNHDA, CDR2 SQIVND (reference sequence). The CDR3 covers 18 residues. The V and J ends lost 3 bases and 1 base, in that order; junction bases with no gene match: 9.

This clonotype was seen a few times. The genes are TRBV7-2 and TRBJ1-6; TRBD1 is a possible D gene (5 bases). CDR1 and CDR2 from the germline V gene are SGHTA and FQGNSA. The CDR3 has 15 residues. Deletions cut 3 bases from V and 10 bases from J, with 16 bases between. This chain's CDR3 is CASSLSNRFSSPLHF. The CDR3 region has the DNA TGTGCCAGCAGCTTGAGTAACAGGTTCTCGTCACCCCTCCACTTT.

Points on this clonotype: Given a much more abundant clone one base away, this may be a read error. This CDR3 fails to terminate in the conserved phenylalanine or tryptophan, so it likely reflects a read error. V usage is TRBV24-1 and J usage is TRBJ2-7; D gene uncertain. Trimming pared 5 bases from V and 0 bases from J, leaving 16 bases between. In germline, CDR1 is KGHDR, CDR2 SFDVKD. This CDR3 contains 16 residues. CDR3 region: CATSAFDTLSSYEQYY. CDR3 sequence (DNA): TGTGCCACCAGTGCCTTTGACACTCTCAGCTCCTACGAGCAGTACTAC.

The rearrangement links TRBV4-2 to TRBJ1-5; 10 bases are shared with TRBD1. The CDR3 length is 18 residues. J was trimmed by 0 bases and V by 4 bases; bases with no gene match: 9. The germline gives CDR1 LGHNA, CDR2 YNFKEQ. This chain's CDR3 is CASSRRDRGSYSNQPQHF. The CDR3 nucleotides are TGTGCCAGCAGCCGCCGGGACAGGGGCTCGTATAGCAATCAGCCCCAGCATTTT.

This clonotype showed up just a few times. The chain couples TRBV15 to TRBJ2-1; 8 nucleotides agree with TRBD1. This CDR3 is built from 15 residues. Per the germline V gene, CDR1 is LNHNV and CDR2 is YYDKDF (reference sequence). Losses at the gene ends were 1 base for V and 3 bases for J; bases not matched to a gene: 2. This chain's CDR3 is CATSRGTGLYNEQFF. DNA of the CDR3: TGTGCCACCAGCAGAGGGACAGGGCTCTACAATGAGCAGTTCTTC.

This clonotype has only a few counts. This rearrangement joins TRBV20-1 to TRBJ2-7; D is possibly TRBD1 (5 bases). This CDR3 region has 15 residues. V shed 1 base and J shed 2 bases, with 15 bases lying between them. The germline gives CDR1 DFQATT, CDR2 SNEGSKA (reference sequence). The CDR3 is CSARATRGLTYEQYF. The DNA for the CDR3 is TGCAGTGCTAGAGCCACAAGGGGCCTAACCTACGAGCAGTACTTC.

The V call is TRBV29-1, the J call TRBJ2-1; D ambiguous. V gave up 5 bases and J gave up 6 bases, with 20 bases separating them. The germline gives CDR1 SQVTM, CDR2 ANQGSEA. CDR3 length: 15 residues. CDR3 loop: CSVYFETSHGNEQFF. CDR3 in DNA: TGCAGCGTTTATTTCGAGACCTCCCACGGCAATGAGCAGTTCTTC.